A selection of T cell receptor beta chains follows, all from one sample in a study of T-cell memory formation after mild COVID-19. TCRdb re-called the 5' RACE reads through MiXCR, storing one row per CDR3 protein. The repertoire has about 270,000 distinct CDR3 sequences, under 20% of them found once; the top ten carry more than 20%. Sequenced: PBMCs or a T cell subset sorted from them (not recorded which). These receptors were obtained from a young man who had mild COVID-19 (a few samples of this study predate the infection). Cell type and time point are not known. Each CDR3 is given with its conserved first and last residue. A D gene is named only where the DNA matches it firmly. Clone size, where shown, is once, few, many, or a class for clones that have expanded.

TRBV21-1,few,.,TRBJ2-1,CASSKEGQRILRVGNEQFF,TGTGCCAGCAGCAAGGAGGGACAGCGCATCCTTAGGGTGGGCAATGAGCAGTTCTTC
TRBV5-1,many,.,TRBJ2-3,CASSSTKPTDTQYF,TGCGCCAGCAGCTCCACGAAACCCACAGATACGCAGTATTTT
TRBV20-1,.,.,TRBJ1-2,CSASDLTAYGYTF,TGCAGTGCTAGTGACCTTACTGCCTATGGCTACACCTTC
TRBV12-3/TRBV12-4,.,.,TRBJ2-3,CASRLQVTSTDTQYF,TGTGCCAGCAGACTCCAGGTTACTAGCACAGATACGCAGTATTTT
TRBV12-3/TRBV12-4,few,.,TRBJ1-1,CASSPGTLNTEAFF,TGTGCCAGCAGCCCGGGGACTTTGAACACTGAAGCTTTCTTT
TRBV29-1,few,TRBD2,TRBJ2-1,CSASGGGYNEQFF,TGCAGCGCGAGCGGGGGTGGCTACAATGAGCAGTTCTTC
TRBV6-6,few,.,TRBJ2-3,CASSYSIGDTDTQYF,TGTGCCAGCAGTTACTCGATCGGAGACACAGATACGCAGTATTTT
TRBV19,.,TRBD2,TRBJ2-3,CASTPSGRTDTQYF,TGTGCCAGTACCCCTAGCGGGCGCACAGATACGCAGTATTTT
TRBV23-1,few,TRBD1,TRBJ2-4,CASSHTGDKMEGASKNIQYF,TGCGCCAGCAGTCACACAGGGGACAAAATGGAAGGCGCGTCCAAAAACATTCAGTACTTC
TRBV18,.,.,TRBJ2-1,CASFPLSIYNEQFF,TGTGCCAGCTTCCCACTATCGATTTACAATGAGCAGTTCTTC
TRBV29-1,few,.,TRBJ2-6,CSVYLRGGGPSGANVLTF,TGCAGCGTTTACCTGCGGGGCGGGGGCCCCTCTGGGGCCAACGTCCTGACTTTC
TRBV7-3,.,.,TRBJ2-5,CASRAPGEETQYF,TGTGCCAGCAGGGCCCCGGGGGAAGAGACCCAGTACTTC
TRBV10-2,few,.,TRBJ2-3,CASSESKLTDTQYF,TGCGCCAGCAGTGAGTCGAAGCTGACAGATACGCAGTATTTT
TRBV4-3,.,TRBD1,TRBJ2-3,CASSPRDRGLDTQYF,TGCGCCAGCAGCCCCCGGGACAGGGGGCTAGATACGCAGTATTTT
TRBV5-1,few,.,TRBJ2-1,CASSGLRIDEQFF,TGCGCCAGCAGTGGGCTACGTATCGATGAGCAGTTCTTC
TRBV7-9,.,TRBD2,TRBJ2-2,CASSLRTSGGAVTGELFF,TGTGCCAGCAGTCTACGGACTAGCGGGGGGGCAGTCACCGGGGAGCTGTTTTTT
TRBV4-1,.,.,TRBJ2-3,CASQQGNTDTQYF,TGCGCCAGCCAACAGGGTAACACAGATACGCAGTATTTT
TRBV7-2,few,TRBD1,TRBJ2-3,CASSIQGSDTQYF,TGTGCCAGCAGCATACAGGGGTCAGATACGCAGTATTTT
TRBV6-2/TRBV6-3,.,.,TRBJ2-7,CASSYSKVQAEQYF,TGTGCCAGCAGTTACTCGAAGGTACAGGCCGAACAGTACTTC
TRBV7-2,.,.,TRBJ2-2,CASGVGWGAGELFF,TGTGCCAGCGGCGTGGGGTGGGGCGCCGGGGAGCTGTTTTTT
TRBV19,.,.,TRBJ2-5,CASSQQPSWAETQYF,TGTGCCAGTAGTCAACAGCCTTCATGGGCAGAGACCCAGTACTTC
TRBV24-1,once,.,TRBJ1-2,CATSDFGGVGYTF,TGTGCCACCAGTGATTTCGGAGGGGTCGGCTACACCTTC
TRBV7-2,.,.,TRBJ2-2,CASSLQSTGELFF,TGTGCCAGCAGCTTACAAAGCACCGGGGAGCTGTTTTTT
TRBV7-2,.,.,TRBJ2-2,CASSARLGGDGELFF,TGTGCCAGCAGCGCCCGACTAGGAGGGGACGGGGAGCTGTTTTTT
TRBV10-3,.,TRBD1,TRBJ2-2,CAISEPISGGTGELFF,TGTGCCATCAGTGAGCCTATCTCAGGGGGCACCGGGGAGCTGTTTTTT
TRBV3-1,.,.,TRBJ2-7,CASSPRQERSYEQYF,TGTGCCAGCAGCCCCAGACAGGAACGCTCCTACGAGCAGTACTTC
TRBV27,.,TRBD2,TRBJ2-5,CASCPRLAGGLETQYF,TGTGCCAGCTGCCCCCGACTAGCGGGGGGGCTGGAGACCCAGTACTTC
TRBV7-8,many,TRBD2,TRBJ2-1,CASSPRERGVFNEQFF,TGTGCCAGCAGCCCGAGGGAGCGGGGAGTGTTCAATGAGCAGTTCTTC
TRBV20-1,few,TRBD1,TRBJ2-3,CSARGQGTDTQYF,TGCAGTGCCCGGGGACAGGGGACAGATACGCAGTATTTT
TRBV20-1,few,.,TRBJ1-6,CSARSGRSSYNSPLHF,TGCAGTGCCCGTTCAGGACGCAGCTCCTATAATTCACCCCTCCACTTT
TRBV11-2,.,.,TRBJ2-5,CASSFFGEETQYF,TGTGCCAGCAGCTTTTTCGGAGAAGAGACCCAGTACTTC
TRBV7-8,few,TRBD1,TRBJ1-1,CASSHSAPTGTEAFF,TGTGCCAGCAGCCACTCCGCCCCGACAGGGACTGAAGCTTTCTTT
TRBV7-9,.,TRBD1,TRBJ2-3,CASSAGTERTDTQYF,TGTGCCAGCAGCGCAGGGACAGAACGCACAGATACGCAGTATTTT
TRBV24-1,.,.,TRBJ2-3,CATSGGSPTDTQYF,TGTGCCACCAGTGGGGGGTCCCCCACAGATACGCAGTATTTT
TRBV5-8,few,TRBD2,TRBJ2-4,CASSLSGRGGPIAKNIQYF,TGTGCCAGCAGCTTGTCAGGGCGGGGGGGCCCGATCGCCAAAAACATTCAGTACTTC
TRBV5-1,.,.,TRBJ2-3,CASSLESASAFTDTQYF,TGCGCCAGCAGCTTGGAGTCGGCTTCGGCCTTCACAGATACGCAGTATTTT
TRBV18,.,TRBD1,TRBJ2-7,CASSPIRQGAGEQYF,TGTGCCAGCTCACCGATCAGACAGGGGGCAGGCGAGCAGTACTTC
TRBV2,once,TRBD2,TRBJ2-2,CASIRRLAGVKDTGELFF,TGTGCCAGCATCAGAAGACTAGCGGGGGTAAAAGACACCGGGGAGCTGTTTTTT
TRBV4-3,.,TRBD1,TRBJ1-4,CASSQAGQGGTNEKLFF,TGCGCCAGCAGCCAGGCAGGACAGGGCGGAACTAATGAAAAACTGTTTTTT
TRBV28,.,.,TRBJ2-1,CASRDGSSYNEQFF,TGTGCCAGCAGGGACGGCAGCTCCTACAATGAGCAGTTCTTC
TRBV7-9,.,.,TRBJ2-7,CASNGPRFDEQYF,TGTGCCAGCAACGGGCCCCGCTTTGACGAGCAGTACTTC
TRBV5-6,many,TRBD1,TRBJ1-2,CASSTAGQGYYGYTF,TGTGCCAGCAGCACCGCCGGACAGGGCTACTATGGCTACACCTTC
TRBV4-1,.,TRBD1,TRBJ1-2,CASSQGEWTGTGFGYTF,TGCGCCAGCAGCCAAGGGGAGTGGACCGGGACAGGGTTTGGCTACACCTTC
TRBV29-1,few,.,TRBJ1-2,CSVWGPDGYTF,TGCAGCGTTTGGGGTCCCGATGGCTACACCTTC
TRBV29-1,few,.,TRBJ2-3,CSVRTDTQYF,TGCAGCGTTCGGACAGATACGCAGTATTTT
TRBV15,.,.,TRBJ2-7,CATSRDLGQYGEQYF,TGTGCCACCAGCAGAGATCTTGGGCAGTATGGGGAGCAGTACTTC
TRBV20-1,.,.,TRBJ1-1,CSASRGAEAFF,TGCAGTGCTTCAAGGGGGGCTGAAGCTTTCTTT
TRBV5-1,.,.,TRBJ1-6,CASSFDSRQGGSPLHF,TGCGCCAGCAGCTTCGACTCTAGGCAGGGAGGGTCACCCCTCCACTTT
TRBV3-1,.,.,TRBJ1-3,CASSQDSGLRNTIYF,TGTGCCAGCAGCCAGGACTCCGGGCTTCGAAACACCATATATTTT
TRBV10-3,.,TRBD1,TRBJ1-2,CAISEYRDRDQDGYTF,TGTGCCATCAGTGAGTACCGGGACAGGGACCAAGATGGCTACACCTTC
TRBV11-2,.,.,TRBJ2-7,CASSFNSFSYEQYF,TGTGCCAGCAGCTTCAACAGTTTTTCCTACGAGCAGTACTTC
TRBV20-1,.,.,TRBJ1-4,CNPHQPTNKKLFF,TGCAATCCGCACCAACCAACTAATAAAAAACTGTTTTTT
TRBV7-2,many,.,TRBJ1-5,CASSLRGDQPQHF,TGTGCCAGCAGCTTACGGGGGGACCAGCCCCAGCATTTT
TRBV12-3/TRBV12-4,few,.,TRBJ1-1,CASSPSGGFTEAFF,TGTGCCAGCAGTCCCTCCGGGGGGTTCACTGAAGCTTTCTTT
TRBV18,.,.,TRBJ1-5,CASSPPAHNQPQHF,TGTGCCAGCTCCCCCCCCGCACACAATCAGCCCCAGCATTTT
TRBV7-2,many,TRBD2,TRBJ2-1,CASSSLPAGGGNEQFF,TGTGCCAGCAGCAGTCTACCTGCGGGGGGGGGCAATGAGCAGTTCTTC
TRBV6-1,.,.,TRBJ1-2,CASSEATGVFYGYTF,TGTGCCAGCAGTGAAGCGACGGGGGTTTTTTATGGCTACACCTTC
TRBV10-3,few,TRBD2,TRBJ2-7,CASGGQESSYEQYF,TGTGCCAGCGGGGGGCAGGAGAGCTCCTACGAGCAGTACTTC
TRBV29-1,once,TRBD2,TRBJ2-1,CSTGGASGGGKEQFF,TGCAGCACCGGCGGGGCTAGCGGGGGAGGCAAGGAGCAGTTCTTC